These T cell receptor beta chains were read from a single sample in a study of a mutant IDH1 vaccine in newly diagnosed glioma. The antigens for these receptors are not known. Generated by immunoSEQ multiplex PCR, the TCRdb table keeps only in-frame clones and is missing some. The sample carries tens of thousands of clones, approximately 83% recorded once. The specimen comprised PBMCs, sampled from a glioma patient whose treatment included an IDH1 peptide vaccine. Receptors originate from a man in his thirties or forties with glioma. Each CDR3 is given with its conserved first and last residue. Fields, in order: J gene, V gene, D gene, CDR3 protein, CDR3 DNA. The D gene is left open where the match is weak.

TRBJ2-1 TRBV2 . CASQLSSYNEQFF TGTGCCAGTCAATTAAGCTCCTACAATGAGCAGTTCTTC
TRBJ2-1 TRBV6-5 TRBD2 CATTGLSYNEQFF TGTGCCACTACGGGACTAAGTTACAATGAGCAGTTCTTC
TRBJ2-6 TRBV19 . CASSRSGANVLTF TGTGCCAGTAGCAGATCTGGGGCCAACGTCCTGACTTTC
TRBJ2-7 TRBV10-3 . CAISTSGGGREQYF TGTGCCATCAGTACTTCAGGGGGGGGTAGGGAGCAGTACTTC
TRBJ1-1 TRBV2 . CASSEGRGHTEAFF TGTGCCAGCAGTGAAGGCCGGGGTCACACTGAAGCTTTCTTT
TRBJ2-7 TRBV30 . CAWSVKGPYEQYF TGTGCCTGGAGTGTAAAAGGGCCCTACGAGCAGTACTTC
TRBJ2-3 TRBV5-1 . CASSPGRGSGTDTQYF TGCGCCAGCAGCCCTGGCAGGGGATCCGGCACAGATACGCAGTATTTT
TRBJ1-1 TRBV29-1 . CSVEQGSSEAFF TGCAGCGTTGAACAGGGGAGTAGTGAAGCTTTCTTT
TRBJ2-7 TRBV14 . CASSQGRVYEQYF TGTGCCAGCAGCCAAGGCAGGGTCTACGAGCAGTACTTC
TRBJ2-3 TRBV19 TRBD2 CASSVGTSGRSDTQYF TGTGCCAGTAGCGTCGGGACTAGCGGGAGATCTGATACGCAGTATTTT
TRBJ2-2 TRBV7-9 . CASSFAGANTGELFF TGTGCCAGCAGCTTTGCTGGGGCTAACACCGGGGAGCTGTTTTTT
TRBJ1-6 TRBV4-3 . CASSQDVSRGKSPLHF TGCGCCAGCAGCCAAGATGTATCCAGGGGCAAATCACCCCTCCACTTT
TRBJ1-4 TRBV5-1 TRBD1 CASRLYRGTNEKLFF TGCGCCAGCCGACTATACAGGGGGACTAATGAAAAACTGTTTTTT
TRBJ2-1 TRBV4-3 TRBD2 CASSQEFVGGNYNEQFF TGCGCCAGCAGCCAAGAGTTCGTCGGGGGGAACTACAATGAGCAGTTCTTC
TRBJ2-3 TRBV7-3 . CASSLNGGTDTQYF TGTGCCAGCAGCTTAAATGGGGGCACAGATACGCAGTATTTT
TRBJ2-2 TRBV19 TRBD2 CASSIAGGTGELFF TGTGCCAGTAGTATAGCGGGGGGGACCGGGGAGCTGTTTTTT